Listed here are 12 T cell receptor beta chains from one sample, sequenced in a study of T-cell reconstitution after alpha-beta-depleted transplantation in children. Molecular barcoding with unique molecular identifiers was used for the TCRbeta library. TCRdb recomputed calls from the PCR reads with MiXCR, one row per CDR3 protein. The sample records about 200,000 distinct CDR3 sequences, approximately 6.9% being singletons. The sample consisted of PBMCs, taken before TCRalphabeta/CD19-depleted stem cell transplant. Receptors were obtained from a boy younger than 10 with acute lymphoblastic leukemia, due to receive a stem cell transplant.

This clonotype showed up many times. The J gene is TRBJ2-7, the V gene TRBV5-1; 8 positions match TRBD2. The CDR3 is 15 amino acids. V gave up 3 bases and J gave up 6 bases; unmatched junction bases: 11. Germline V gene data show CDR1 as SGHRS and CDR2 as YFSETQ. The CDR3 sequence is CASSSTSGGLAEQYF. CDR3 coding DNA: TGCGCCAGCAGCTCAACTAGCGGAGGTCTTGCCGAGCAGTACTTC.

There are many counts of this clonotype. The rearrangement links TRBV7-2 to TRBJ1-1, with 7 bases that match TRBD1. The CDR3 contains 17 residues. V lost 1 base and J lost 1; bases outside the gene matches: 9. The V gene's germline CDR1 is SGHTA and CDR2 FQGNSA. The CDR3 nucleotides are TGTGCCAGCAGCTTAGTGGGGACAGCAGGGACGAACACTGAAGCTTTCTTT. This sequence encodes CASSLVGTAGTNTEAFF.

Many counts were recorded for this clonotype. The J gene is TRBJ1-2, the V gene TRBV2; 8 bases agree with TRBD1. This CDR3 spans 14 amino acids. CDR1 SNHLY and CDR2 FYNNEI come from the germline V gene. V lost 5 bases, J lost 8 bases, and 10 bases stayed unmatched. In DNA, the CDR3 is TGTGCCAGCAGTTTAGCAGGGGGCGTAGGGGGCTACACCTTC. It translates to CASSLAGGVGGYTF. Looking up the rest from reference TRBV2 and TRBJ1-2 gives the full variable domain: EPEVTQTPSHQVTQMGQEVILRCVPISNHLYFYWYRQILGQKVEFLVSFYNNEISEKSEIFDDQFSVERPDGSNFTLKIRSTKLEDSAMYFCASSLAGGVGGYTFGSGTRLTVV.

This clonotype was seen many times. The chain employs TRBV12-3 or TRBV12-4 and TRBJ2-7; 12 nucleotides line up with TRBD1. V lost 5 bases to trimming and J lost 3 bases; unmatched junction nucleotides: 8. The CDR3 runs 16 residues. The CDR3 spells CASSPWDRGLGYEQYF. DNA of the CDR3: TGTGCCAGCAGTCCGTGGGACAGGGGGCTTGGCTACGAGCAGTACTTC.

In this sample, this clonotype turned up a few times. V is TRBV6-5 and J is TRBJ2-7, with D possibly TRBD1 on 5 matching bases. In germline, CDR1 is MNHEY, CDR2 SVGAGI. CDR3 length: 14 amino acids. V was clipped by 0 bases and J by 2 bases, with 8 bases between them. For the CDR3, the DNA is TGTGCCAGCAGTTACTCGCGCAGGGCCTACGAGCAGTACTTC. This sequence encodes CASSYSRRAYEQYF.

This clonotype came up many times. The CDR3 loop is CAISNSPSSYTGELFF. CDR3 nucleotide sequence: TGTGCCATCAGTAACTCCCCCTCGTCCTACACCGGGGAGCTGTTTTTT. The chain couples TRBV10-3 to TRBJ2-2; the D is unclear. V dropped 5 bases and J dropped 3 bases, with 16 bases sitting between them. Germline assignment: CDR1 ENHRY and CDR2 SYGVKD. This CDR3 has 16 amino acids.

This clonotype showed up many times. The chain carries TRBV20-1 and TRBJ2-5, with D uncertain. The CDR3 has 13 amino acids. Trimming cost V 6 bases and J 2 bases, with 13 bases left between them. Germline V gene data show CDR1 as DFQATT and CDR2 as SNEGSKA (reference sequence). Here the CDR3 reads CSAPSLGQETQYF. CDR3 DNA sequence: TGCAGTGCCCCATCGTTGGGTCAAGAGACCCAGTACTTC.

This clonotype was seen a few times. The V gene is TRBV29-1, the J gene TRBJ2-7; TRBD2 matches 8 bases. Germline V gene sequence: CDR1 SQVTM, CDR2 ANQGSEA. The CDR3 length is 14 residues. V shed 3 bases, J shed 4 bases, and the junction held 8 bases outside the gene matches. CDR3 loop: CSVDFGRDKYEQYF. CDR3 DNA sequence: TGCAGCGTTGATTTCGGGAGGGATAAATACGAGCAGTACTTC.

This clonotype was picked up a small number of times. The rearrangement joins TRBV7-2 to TRBJ1-4; D unclear. The length of the CDR3 is 16 residues. Germline CDR1 SGHTA, CDR2 FQGNSA. V lost 4 bases and J lost 0, with 12 bases in between. The CDR3 sequence: CASSYIQPATNEKLFF. The CDR3 DNA is TGTGCCAGCAGCTATATCCAACCAGCAACTAATGAAAAACTGTTTTTT.

The table lists this clonotype with many counts. The chain recombines TRBV6-5 with TRBJ2-1, with D unresolved. From germline, CDR1 is MNHEY and CDR2 SVGAGI. Deletions cut 0 bases from V and 5 bases from J, with 11 bases between. The CDR3 is 15 amino acids. Written as DNA, the CDR3 is TGTGCCAGCAGTTACTCGGAATTGTTGAACAATGAGCAGTTCTTC. Amino acid sequence: CASSYSELLNNEQFF.

This clonotype was detected many times. This chain connects TRBV12-3 or TRBV12-4 to TRBJ2-1; D not resolved. Trimming took off 6 bases at V and 0 bases at J, with 12 bases between the two ends. This CDR3 has 15 residues. CDR3 nucleotides: TGTGCCAGCAGCCTGACGGTTAGCTCCTACAATGAGCAGTTCTTC. Amino acids: CASSLTVSSYNEQFF.

This clonotype was recorded at least ten times. The chain links TRBV7-2 to TRBJ2-2; D remains unclear. The CDR3 has 12 amino acids. The V gene lost 5 bases and the J gene lost 8 bases, with 9 bases spanning the gap. The germline V gene encodes CDR1 SGHTA and CDR2 FQGNSA. The CDR3 coding sequence is TGTGCCAGCAGCCCAAGGGTTGGGGAGCTGTTTTTT. It yields the protein CASSPRVGELFF.